These T cell receptor beta chains were read from a single sample in a study of OX40 agonist ivuxolimab in advanced cancers. Using immunoSEQ multiplex PCR, the repertoire was profiled, and TCRdb retains in-frame clones only, with some absent. The table records roughly 26,000 clones, around nine tenths of them present only once. This specimen was CD4+ or CD8+ T cells sorted from blood, taken in a trial of the OX40 agonist ivuxolimab. The receptors originated from an adult with an advanced solid tumor such as melanoma, head and neck, liver or kidney cancer. CDR3s include the opening cysteine and the closing phenylalanine or tryptophan. The D gene is left open where the match is weak. Rows give clone size only sometimes, using once, few, many, or a class for an expanded clone.

TRBJ1-2 | . | once | TRBV4-1 | TGCGCCAGCAGCCAAGACTCGGGACAAGGGGCTAACTATGGCTACACCTTC | CASSQDSGQGANYGYTF
TRBJ2-3 | TRBD2 | . | TRBV9 | TGTGCCAGCAGCGCAAAGCTAGCGGGGGGGAGCACAGATACGCAGTATTTT | CASSAKLAGGSTDTQYF
TRBJ2-7 | . | . | TRBV10-3 | TGTGCCATCTGGGAAGGGGTCAACGAGCAGTACTTC | CAIWEGVNEQYF
TRBJ2-2 | . | . | TRBV10-3 | TGTGCCATCATGAACACCGGGGAGCTGTTTTTT | CAIMNTGELFF
TRBJ1-2 | . | once | TRBV9 | TGTGCCAGCAGCGTAGATGGGGGGGACTATGGCTACACCTTC | CASSVDGGDYGYTF
TRBJ1-4 | . | . | TRBV9 | TGTGCCAGCAGCGTCACCGGGACCTCAGGTGAAAAACTGTTTTTT | CASSVTGTSGEKLFF
TRBJ2-3 | TRBD2 | . | TRBV7-2 | TGTGCCAGCAGCTTAGTTAGCGGGGGGCCGGGAGATACGCAGTATTTT | CASSLVSGGPGDTQYF
TRBJ2-3 | TRBD2 | . | TRBV15 | TGTGCCACCGCCGGGGGGGCGGGGGGTCCCACAGATACGCAGTATTTT | CATAGGAGGPTDTQYF
TRBJ1-5 | TRBD1 | . | TRBV7-9 | TGTGCCAGCAGCTTGGGACAGGATCAATCGAGGGGTCAGCCCCAGCATTTT | CASSLGQDQSRGQPQHF
TRBJ2-7 | . | . | TRBV6-5 | TGTGCCGCAGGAGGGGGGACCGACTACGAGCAGTACTTC | CAAGGGTDYEQYF
TRBJ1-1 | . | . | TRBV29-1 | TGCAGCGTCCCCTTGACGGACCCGAACACTGAAGCTTTCTTT | CSVPLTDPNTEAFF
TRBJ2-5 | TRBD2 | once | TRBV7-3 | TGTGCCAGCAGCCCCGGGTCGGCTAGCGGGAGGGCTCAAGAGACCCAGTACTTC | CASSPGSASGRAQETQYF
TRBJ1-2 | . | . | TRBV4-1 | TGCGCCAGCAGCCAAGATTGGGGGGGAGATGGCTACACCTTC | CASSQDWGGDGYTF
TRBJ2-3 | . | . | TRBV10-2 | TGCGCCAGTAGTCGAACCGGGACATTTGGAGATACGCAGTATTTT | CASSRTGTFGDTQYF
TRBJ1-2 | . | . | TRBV7-2 | TGTGCCAGCAGCTCCCACAGGGTGGACTATGGCTACACCTTC | CASSSHRVDYGYTF
TRBJ1-5 | TRBD1 | . | TRBV4-2 | TGTGCCAGCAGCCAAGAACCGGGACAGGGCGGTCAGCCCCAGCATTTT | CASSQEPGQGGQPQHF
TRBJ2-2 | . | . | TRBV7-9 | TGTGCCAGCAGCCCGTGGAGCACCGGGGAGCTGTTTTTT | CASSPWSTGELFF
TRBJ2-7 | . | . | TRBV29-1 | TGCAGCGTTCTGGTGGGGGGCCTAAACTACGAGCAGTACTTC | CSVLVGGLNYEQYF
TRBJ1-1 | . | few | TRBV19 | TGTGCCAGTAGTATGAAGGGCGCCACTGAAGCTTTCTTT | CASSMKGATEAFF
TRBJ1-1 | . | . | TRBV7-9 | TGTGCCAGCAGCCCCGGGCCCCTAGGTAGGACTGAAGCTTTCTTT | CASSPGPLGRTEAFF
TRBJ1-2 | TRBD1 | . | TRBV19 | TGTGCCACCCGGGGGGACAGGGGTAACTATGGCTACACCTTC | CATRGDRGNYGYTF
TRBJ2-7 | . | . | TRBV18 | TGTGCCAGCTCACCGTCAAGGGCCTACGAGCAGTACTTC | CASSPSRAYEQYF
TRBJ1-5 | . | . | TRBV9 | TGTGCCAGCTCCGAGTTGGACAGCTATGATCAGCCCCAGCATTTT | CASSELDSYDQPQHF
TRBJ1-3 | TRBD1 | . | TRBV13 | TGTGCCAGCAGCTCCCGGGACAGGGATGCCGGAAACACCATATATTTT | CASSSRDRDAGNTIYF
TRBJ2-1 | TRBD2 | once | TRBV19 | TGTGCCAGTAGTAGTAGCGGGGGGGCCATTATTGAGCAGTTCTTC | CASSSSGGAIIEQFF
TRBJ2-7 | TRBD2 | . | TRBV5-4 | TGTGCCAGCAGTGAAACTAGCGGGATCTCCTACGAGCAGTACTTC | CASSETSGISYEQYF
TRBJ2-5 | . | once | TRBV11-2 | TGTGCCAGCAGCTTAGTGGGGAGAGGTGAGACCCAGTACTTC | CASSLVGRGETQYF
TRBJ2-1 | TRBD1 | . | TRBV7-3 | TGTGCCAGCAGCCCCCGGACAGGGGTTGCCTACAATGAGCAGTTCTTC | CASSPRTGVAYNEQFF
TRBJ2-7 | . | . | TRBV9 | TGTGCCAGCAGCGTAGAGGGGATCTTGGGCGAGCAGTACTTC | CASSVEGILGEQYF
TRBJ2-1 | . | . | TRBV7-8 | TGTGCCAGCAGCTTCCTAGAGGGGCTCTACAATGAGCAGTTCTTC | CASSFLEGLYNEQFF
TRBJ2-3 | . | few | TRBV28 | TGTGCCAGCAGTTTTAATAGCGGTCCGGAGGTAGATACGCAGTATTTT | CASSFNSGPEVDTQYF
TRBJ1-1 | TRBD1 | . | TRBV25-1 | TGTGCCAGCAGTGAATATTTCGACAGGGGCGAAATGAACACTGAAGCTTTCTTT | CASSEYFDRGEMNTEAFF
TRBJ2-1 | . | . | TRBV27 | TGTGCCAGCAGAGAGGTGGACCCTGACGGTGAGCAGTTCTTC | CASREVDPDGEQFF
TRBJ2-5 | TRBD1 | . | TRBV27 | TGTGCCAGCAGTTTACGTTTTTGGGACAGGGAACAAGAGACCCAGTACTTC | CASSLRFWDREQETQYF
TRBJ1-1 | . | . | TRBV6-5 | TGTGCCAGCACCCCCCCCGGCGGAGAAGCTTTCTTT | CASTPPGGEAFF
TRBJ2-7 | . | . | TRBV9 | TGTGCCAGCAGCCCCCTGAGGGGCGGGAATGCCTACGAGCAGTACTTC | CASSPLRGGNAYEQYF
TRBJ2-1 | TRBD2 | . | TRBV19 | TGTGCCAGTAGTAAGACTAGCGGAGACGTGCTGTACAATGAGCAGTTCTTC | CASSKTSGDVLYNEQFF
TRBJ2-5 | . | . | TRBV28 | TGTGCCAGCAGTTTACGGCCGGGCCTCCGGGGAGAGACCCAGTACTTC | CASSLRPGLRGETQYF
TRBJ1-2 | . | . | TRBV7-9 | TGTGCCAGCAGCTTAGCTGGGGTCACAGGGTTCGGTCTTTATGGCTACACCTTC | CASSLAGVTGFGLYGYTF
TRBJ2-7 | . | . | TRBV30 | TGTGCCTGGAGTAGGTTTTGGACCGACAGTAGAACAGCATACGAGCAGTACTTC | CAWSRFWTDSRTAYEQYF
TRBJ1-5 | . | . | TRBV7-6 | TGTGCCAGCAGCCTAGACAGGATCCAGCCCCAGCATTTT | CASSLDRIQPQHF
TRBJ2-7 | . | . | TRBV6-1 | TGTGCCAGCAGTGAAGTTTTGCCAGCCCCCTACGAGCAGTACTTC | CASSEVLPAPYEQYF
TRBJ2-1 | TRBD2 | . | TRBV27 | TGTGCCAGCAGTTCCTCATCGGGACTAGCGGAGCAGTTCTTC | CASSSSSGLAEQFF
TRBJ2-2 | . | . | TRBV6-1 | TGTGCCAGCCGTTCTACCGAGACCGGGGAGCTGTTTTTT | CASRSTETGELFF
TRBJ2-5 | TRBD2 | . | TRBV7-9 | TGTGCCAGCAGCTTCCGTGGCCGGGAGGTTGAGACCCAGTACTTC | CASSFRGREVETQYF
TRBJ1-4 | . | . | TRBV19 | TGTGCCAGTAGTATCATACAGGGAGAGACCATTAATGAAAAACTGTTTTTT | CASSIIQGETINEKLFF
TRBJ2-1 | TRBD2 | . | TRBV6-1 | TGTGCCAGCAGTGATACCGGGACTAGCGGGTACAATGAGCAGTTCTTC | CASSDTGTSGYNEQFF
TRBJ1-1 | . | once | TRBV15 | TGTGCCACCACCCAGCTTGGGACTGAAGCTTTCTTT | CATTQLGTEAFF
TRBJ1-5 | . | . | TRBV19 | TGTGCCAGTAGTGCTGACAGGATTCAACGGCCCAATCAGCCCCAGCATTTT | CASSADRIQRPNQPQHF
TRBJ1-1 | . | . | TRBV6-1 | TGTGCCAGCAGCCAAAGGGCCCTTGAAGCTTTCTTT | CASSQRALEAFF
TRBJ2-3 | TRBD2 | . | TRBV6-4 | TGTGCCAGCAGTGATGAGGCTAGCGGGGGAGATACGCAGTATTTT | CASSDEASGGDTQYF
TRBJ1-3 | . | . | TRBV5-1 | TGCGCCAGCAGCTTGGGAGGGATTAGCGGAAACACCATATATTTT | CASSLGGISGNTIYF
TRBJ1-5 | . | . | TRBV28 | TGTGCTGAGTCGACAGGTGATCTTAGCAATCAGCCCCAGCATTTT | CAESTGDLSNQPQHF